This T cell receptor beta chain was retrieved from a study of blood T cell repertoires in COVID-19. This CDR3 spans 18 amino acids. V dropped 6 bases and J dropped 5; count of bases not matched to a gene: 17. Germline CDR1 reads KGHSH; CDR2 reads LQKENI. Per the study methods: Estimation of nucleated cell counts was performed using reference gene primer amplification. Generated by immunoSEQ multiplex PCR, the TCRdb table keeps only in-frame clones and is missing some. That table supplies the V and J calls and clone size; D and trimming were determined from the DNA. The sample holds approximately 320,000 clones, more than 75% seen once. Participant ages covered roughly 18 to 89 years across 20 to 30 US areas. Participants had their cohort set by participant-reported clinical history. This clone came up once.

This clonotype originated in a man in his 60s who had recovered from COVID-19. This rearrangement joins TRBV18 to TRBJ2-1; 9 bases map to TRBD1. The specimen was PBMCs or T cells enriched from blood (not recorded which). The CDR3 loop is CASSPRDREFGVDNEQFF. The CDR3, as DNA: TGTGCCAGCTCTCCCCGGGACAGGGAATTCGGTGTGGACAATGAGCAGTTCTTC.